This T cell receptor beta chain originates from a study of OX40 agonist ivuxolimab in advanced cancers. Broadly, across the study: Ivuxolimab, which targeted the costimulatory receptor OX40 (CD134), was an agonistic, fully human IgG2 monoclonal antibody. Intravenous ivuxolimab was administered to patients every 2 weeks at six dose levels: 0.01, 0.1, 0.3, 1.5, 3 and 10 mg/kg. Among the roughly 52 dose-escalation patients, some 20 had hepatocellular carcinoma, approximately 15 melanoma, 9 renal cell carcinoma and 9 head and neck cancer. A male proportion of around 81% and a mean age of around 60 years, ranging from 23 to 79, were recorded for the dose-escalation cohort. Patients were allowed to have had prior anti-PD-1, anti-PD-L1 or anti-CTLA-4 therapy, and less than 45% of the dose-escalation patients had previously received checkpoint inhibitors. Partial responses occurred in three dose-escalation patients: two with cutaneous melanoma and one with hepatocellular carcinoma. Peripheral TCRbeta sequencing aimed to test whether ivuxolimab altered TCR sequence diversity and caused clonal T-cell expansion. The monotherapy dose-escalation portion (N of about 49 patients) of the phase I ivuxolimab trial is reported in the paper.

Patients with autoimmune disease history or receiving systemic immunosuppression were excluded from the trial. Peripheral blood for TCR sequencing was drawn from every dose cohort at baseline, at cycle 4 day 1 and at cycle 7 day 1. Samples were obtained from an open-label, multicenter, first-in-human phase I dose-escalation trial of ivuxolimab. Adults with locally advanced or metastatic head and neck squamous cell, hepatocellular, melanoma or renal cell carcinoma were enrolled in the trial. Before TCR sequencing, CD4+ T cells and CD8+ T cells were sorted from peripheral blood as separate populations. As regards this clone: The specificity of this receptor is unknown. It has no much larger one-base neighbor in the sample; base qualities were not kept.

Overall study results and their limits: Clonal expansion of both CD4+ and CD8+ blood T cells was observed from baseline to week 6 at doses 0.1 to 3.0 mg/kg. On average, CD8+ T cells showed more expanded clones than CD4+ T cells after ivuxolimab. In the 0.1-3.0 mg/kg groups, partial responders had among the lowest normalized peripheral clonal expansion, particularly in CD8+ T cells. Low levels of normalized T-cell clonal expansion were also shown by some nonresponding patients. The antigen specificity of the peripheral T cells that underwent clonal expansion was not determined.

Genomic DNA was isolated from the sorted cells so that the TCRbeta CDR3 region could be sequenced. TCRbeta CDR3 regions were sequenced using the immunoSEQ Assay. This is the immuneACCESS table as TCRdb keeps it, with only in-frame sequences that have V and J called. A part of the clones is gone; compared with another copy, unresolved V genes explain less than half, and the rest is unexplained. This sample gives 40,000 to 45,000 clones in total; about 90% of them show up just once. The top ten clones comprise about 0.37% of the sample. Here V drops 2 bases and J drops 5 bases, and the junction holds 3 bases not matched to any gene. From its cysteine to its phenylalanine, the CDR3 spans 14 amino acids. Left in the record is the CDR3 DNA by itself, 42 bases read in frame from the first base. From a lookup of the germline V gene, CDR1 and CDR2 are MDHEN and SYDVKM.

The V and J genes are TRBV28 and TRBJ1-5, with TRBD1 matching 7 junction bases. This clonotype was obtained from an adult with an advanced solid tumor such as melanoma, head and neck, liver or kidney cancer. The source material was CD4+ or CD8+ T cells sorted from blood, sampled in a trial of the OX40 agonist ivuxolimab. The DNA sequence reads TGTGCCAGCAGTTTAGACAGGGAGGATCAGCCCCAGCATTTT. Protein translation: CASSLDREDQPQHF.